Presented here are 2 T cell receptor beta chains from one specimen sequenced in a study of shared clonotypes between healthy human individuals. Only in-frame clones appear in the TCRdb table, and some are missing; sequencing was by immunoSEQ multiplex PCR. The table records approximately 980,000 clones, 60% to 85% of them present only once. The sequencing input was memory CD4+ T cells sorted from blood. The subset is: CD45RA-negative fraction. The receptor source for this set is a man between 18 and 29 years old in good health.

In nucleotides, the CDR3 is TGTGCCAGCAGGTGGGGAGGGAAAGAGACCCAGTACTTC. Protein: CASRWGGKETQYF. The chain employs TRBV28 and TRBJ2-5, with TRBD2 matching over 7 bases. The ends lost 6 bases at V and 3 bases at J; junction bases unmatched: 4. Germline V gene sequence: CDR1 MDHEN, CDR2 SYDVKM. CDR3 length: 13 residues.

The rearrangement uses TRBV7-6 and TRBJ1-1; unclear D gene. This CDR3 is 13 amino acids long. V was shortened by 3 bases and J by 8 bases, with 13 bases between the two germline ends. CDR1 SGHVS and CDR2 FNYEAQ come from the germline V gene. CDR3 nucleotides: TGTGCCAGCAGCTTCCCCATGGGGTCCGAAGCTTTCTTT. Amino acids: CASSFPMGSEAFF.